Listed below are T cell receptor beta chains from one sample, sequenced in a study of blood T cell repertoires in COVID-19. The method was immunoSEQ multiplex PCR; TCRdb's version includes in-frame clones alone and lacks a portion of them. This sample yields roughly 350,000 clones, of which roughly 85% are seen a single time; 3.5% to 4% belongs to the top ten. Sequencing input: peripheral blood. These receptors originate from a young woman with acute or convalescent COVID-19. Both conserved end residues are part of each CDR3. D genes are given only for firm matches. Clone sizes are given selectively: once, few, many, or a class where the clone is expanded.

d_gene: TRBD2; j_gene: TRBJ2-1; v_gene: TRBV3-1/TRBV3-2; abundance: -; CDR3nt: TGTGCCAGCAGCCAAGTTGGCGCTAGCGGGATCAATGAGCAGTTCTTC; CDR3aa: CASSQVGASGINEQFF
d_gene: TRBD1; j_gene: TRBJ1-6; v_gene: TRBV6-2/TRBV6-3; abundance: -; CDR3nt: TGTGCCAGCACCCCGTCGGACAGGGAGAGTTCACCCCTCCACTTT; CDR3aa: CASTPSDRESSPLHF
d_gene: -; j_gene: TRBJ2-3; v_gene: TRBV11-2; abundance: -; CDR3nt: TGTGCCAGCAGCTCGCATTTATTGAGAACAGATACGCAGTATTTT; CDR3aa: CASSSHLLRTDTQYF
d_gene: -; j_gene: TRBJ1-4; v_gene: TRBV7-6; abundance: -; CDR3nt: TGTGCCAGCAGCTCGGACAGCCCGGAGAAATCAACTAATGAAAAACTGTTTTTT; CDR3aa: CASSSDSPEKSTNEKLFF
d_gene: TRBD1; j_gene: TRBJ1-5; v_gene: TRBV5-6; abundance: -; CDR3nt: TGTGCCAGCAGCTTGTCGGACAGGGGACCCTATAGCAATCAGCCCCAGCATTTT; CDR3aa: CASSLSDRGPYSNQPQHF
d_gene: -; j_gene: TRBJ1-6; v_gene: TRBV6-1; abundance: -; CDR3nt: TGTGCCAGCAGTGAAGCGGGTGCAGGGTGGGATTCACCCCTCCACTTT; CDR3aa: CASSEAGAGWDSPLHF
d_gene: -; j_gene: TRBJ2-1; v_gene: TRBV27; abundance: -; CDR3nt: TGTGCCAGCAGTAGTACAGGGAGGGGTGAGCAGTTCTTC; CDR3aa: CASSSTGRGEQFF
d_gene: TRBD2; j_gene: TRBJ2-7; v_gene: TRBV5-4; abundance: -; CDR3nt: TGTGCCAGCAGTCTAGCGGGGGGTCCCGCCCGCGAGCAGTACTTC; CDR3aa: CASSLAGGPAREQYF
d_gene: -; j_gene: TRBJ1-1; v_gene: TRBV19; abundance: -; CDR3nt: TGTGCCAGTACCCCCATGAGGGCGGGGAACACTGAAGCTTTCTTT; CDR3aa: CASTPMRAGNTEAFF
d_gene: TRBD2; j_gene: TRBJ2-5; v_gene: TRBV6-1; abundance: -; CDR3nt: TGTGCCAGCAGTGAAATTAGCGGGGGAGGTCTCGAGACCCAGTACTTC; CDR3aa: CASSEISGGGLETQYF
d_gene: -; j_gene: TRBJ1-2; v_gene: TRBV18; abundance: once; CDR3nt: TGTGCCAGCTCACCTAACTCACAGGGTAGGGACGGCTACACCTTC; CDR3aa: CASSPNSQGRDGYTF
d_gene: TRBD1; j_gene: TRBJ2-1; v_gene: TRBV30; abundance: -; CDR3nt: TGTGCCTGGAGTGGGCCGGACAGGGTGAATGAGCAGTTCTTC; CDR3aa: CAWSGPDRVNEQFF
d_gene: TRBD2; j_gene: TRBJ2-7; v_gene: TRBV12-3/TRBV12-4; abundance: -; CDR3nt: TGTGCCAGCAGTGTTAGCGGGGATTACGAGCAGTACTTC; CDR3aa: CASSVSGDYEQYF
d_gene: -; j_gene: TRBJ1-5; v_gene: TRBV5-1; abundance: once; CDR3nt: TGCGCCAGCAGCCCAGACAGTATTAATCAGCCCCAGCATTTT; CDR3aa: CASSPDSINQPQHF
d_gene: -; j_gene: TRBJ1-4; v_gene: TRBV28; abundance: -; CDR3nt: TGTGCCAGCAGCTTCCGACGGGGAACTAATGAAAAACTGTTTTTT; CDR3aa: CASSFRRGTNEKLFF
d_gene: TRBD1; j_gene: TRBJ1-1; v_gene: TRBV2; abundance: -; CDR3nt: TGTGCCAGCAGTGAGTGGACAGGTGGTGCGAACACTGAAGCTTTCTTT; CDR3aa: CASSEWTGGANTEAFF
d_gene: TRBD1; j_gene: TRBJ2-2; v_gene: TRBV10-1; abundance: -; CDR3nt: TGCGCCAGCAGTGATTCCCCGGGACAGAGAAACACCGGGGAGCTGTTTTTT; CDR3aa: CASSDSPGQRNTGELFF
d_gene: -; j_gene: TRBJ1-1; v_gene: TRBV7-6; abundance: once; CDR3nt: TGTGCCAGCAGCTTAGCGCTGGCGGGGGCCGAAGCTTTCTTT; CDR3aa: CASSLALAGAEAFF
d_gene: TRBD1; j_gene: TRBJ1-2; v_gene: TRBV7-8; abundance: -; CDR3nt: TGTGCCAGCAGCCCCCGGGACAGCCGAAATGGCTACACCTTC; CDR3aa: CASSPRDSRNGYTF
d_gene: -; j_gene: TRBJ1-3; v_gene: TRBV19; abundance: few; CDR3nt: TGTGCCAGTAGTTTCACCAGGGGTGGCTCTGGAAACACCATATATTTT; CDR3aa: CASSFTRGGSGNTIYF
d_gene: TRBD1; j_gene: TRBJ2-7; v_gene: TRBV28; abundance: -; CDR3nt: TGTGCCAGCAGTTTAGACAGGGCCTATTCCTACGAGCAGTACTTC; CDR3aa: CASSLDRAYSYEQYF
d_gene: -; j_gene: TRBJ1-5; v_gene: TRBV27; abundance: once; CDR3nt: TGTGCCAGCAGTTCCAGGGATAGCAATCAGCCCCAGCATTTT; CDR3aa: CASSSRDSNQPQHF
d_gene: -; j_gene: TRBJ1-1; v_gene: TRBV25-1; abundance: -; CDR3nt: TGTGCCAGCAGTGAGTCCTACGGTGAAGCTTTCTTT; CDR3aa: CASSESYGEAFF
d_gene: TRBD1; j_gene: TRBJ2-2; v_gene: TRBV6-5; abundance: few; CDR3nt: TGTGCCAGCCGCAGGGACAGGCTCACCGGGGAGCTGTTTTTT; CDR3aa: CASRRDRLTGELFF
d_gene: -; j_gene: TRBJ1-3; v_gene: TRBV29-1; abundance: few; CDR3nt: TGCAGCGTTGGTGGGGCAGGAAACACCATATATTTT; CDR3aa: CSVGGAGNTIYF
d_gene: -; j_gene: TRBJ2-5; v_gene: TRBV9; abundance: -; CDR3nt: TGTGCCAGCAGCGTGGGTGAGCGGAGCCAAGAGACCCAGTACTTC; CDR3aa: CASSVGERSQETQYF
d_gene: TRBD1; j_gene: TRBJ2-3; v_gene: TRBV5-1; abundance: -; CDR3nt: TGCGCCAGCAGCTTGGGGGACAGGGGGGATACGCAGTATTTT; CDR3aa: CASSLGDRGDTQYF
d_gene: -; j_gene: TRBJ1-1; v_gene: TRBV2; abundance: -; CDR3nt: TGTGCCAGCACCTTCAGGCGGGGGTCGGACACTGAAGCTTTCTTT; CDR3aa: CASTFRRGSDTEAFF
d_gene: TRBD1; j_gene: TRBJ1-2; v_gene: TRBV30; abundance: -; CDR3nt: TGTGCCTGGAGTGAACCGGGACAGGGTATCTACTATGGCTACACCTTC; CDR3aa: CAWSEPGQGIYYGYTF
d_gene: TRBD1; j_gene: TRBJ1-2; v_gene: TRBV2; abundance: -; CDR3nt: TGTGCCAGCAGTGAAGTGACAGGGGGCTATGGCTACACCTTC; CDR3aa: CASSEVTGGYGYTF